The 11 T cell receptor beta chains presented below share a single source sample, sequenced in a study of blood T cell repertoires in COVID-19. Profiling relied on immunoSEQ multiplex PCR, and the TCRdb table lists in-frame clones only, not all of them. The repertoire has over 25,000 clones, approximately 85% of them found once; the top ten carry about 9.7%. Source material: peripheral blood. The receptors derive from a man older than 75 with active COVID-19.

V is TRBV2 and J is TRBJ2-1; D uncertain. Per germline, CDR1 SNHLY and CDR2 FYNNEI. V shed 4 bases and J shed 0 bases, with 10 bases lying between them. This CDR3 spans 15 amino acids. CDR3 bases: TGTGCCAGCAGTGTTAGCACCAGCTCCTACAATGAGCAGTTCTTC. It yields the protein CASSVSTSSYNEQFF.

The rearrangement uses TRBV28 and TRBJ1-2; 8 bases are a match to TRBD1. CDR3 size: 14 residues. The V gene end was trimmed by 3 bases and the J gene end by 8 bases; junction bases not matched to a gene: 8. Looked up from germline, CDR1 is MDHEN and CDR2 is SYDVKM. CDR3 DNA sequence: TGTGCCAGCAGTTTGTCGCCAGGGGGCGTGGGCTACACCTTC. This codes for CASSLSPGGVGYTF.

This clone was seen once. This chain joins TRBV6-5 and TRBJ2-2; 7 nucleotides line up with TRBD1. Germline lookup yields CDR1 MNHEY and CDR2 SVGAGI. V dropped 2 bases and J dropped 1; count of bases not matched to a gene: 4. CDR3 length: 16 amino acids. The CDR3 DNA sequence: TGTGCCAGCAGTTACAGATGGACAGGGAACACCGGGGAGCTGTTTTTT. This translates into CASSYRWTGNTGELFF.

This chain's CDR3 is CASSPRQKSYNEQFF. In DNA form, the CDR3 reads TGTGCCAGCAGCCCACGACAGAAATCCTACAATGAGCAGTTCTTC. The chain couples TRBV7-8 to TRBJ2-1, with TRBD1 as a possible D gene (5 bases). The CDR3 loop spans 15 amino acids. Trimming stripped 5 bases from V and 1 base from J, with 12 bases between. The V gene's germline CDR1 is SGHVS and CDR2 FQNEAQ. The entire variable domain, with the rest obtained from reference TRBV7-8 and TRBJ2-1, is as follows: GAGVSQSPRYKVAKRGQDVALRCDPISGHVSLFWYQQALGQGPEFLTYFQNEAQLDKSGLPSDRFFAERPEGSVSTLKIQRTQQEDSAVYLCASSPRQKSYNEQFFGPGTRLTVL.

The J gene is TRBJ2-5, the V gene TRBV5-1, with D uncertain. Per the germline V gene, CDR1 is SGHRS and CDR2 is YFSETQ. The V gene lost 2 bases and the J gene lost 2 bases, with 7 bases spanning the gap. The CDR3 contains 13 residues. CDR3 nucleotides: TGCGCCAGCAGCTTTGCTAGGCAAGAGACCCAGTACTTC. Translated, it gives CASSFARQETQYF.

The chain has TRBV2 and TRBJ1-4; D is possibly TRBD1 (5 bases). The V and J ends lost 5 bases and 7 bases respectively, with 11 bases between them. CDR3 length equals 13 residues. Germline loops: CDR1 SNHLY, CDR2 FYNNEI. The CDR3: CASSPGGGEKLFF. CDR3 sequence (DNA): TGTGCCAGCAGTCCGGGGGGAGGTGAAAAACTGTTTTTT.

The chain uses TRBV7-2 and TRBJ2-5; TRBD2 matches at 8 bases. The CDR3 consists of 13 residues. V was clipped by 4 bases and J by 3 bases; unmatched bases: 1. The germline CDR1 and CDR2 sequences are SGHTA and FQGNSA. In nucleotides, the CDR3 is TGTGCCAGCAGCTCGGGACTAGAAGAGACCCAGTACTTC. As protein: CASSSGLEETQYF.

The chain has TRBV10-3 and TRBJ1-2; maybe TRBD1 (5 bases). Trimming pared 6 bases from V and 2 bases from J, leaving 13 bases between. CDR3 length equals 14 residues. CDR1 and CDR2 (germline): ENHRY, SYGVKD. CDR3 in amino acids: CAISGGDLNYGYTF. The CDR3 DNA is TGTGCCATCAGCGGGGGGGACCTGAACTATGGCTACACCTTC.

The J gene is TRBJ2-5, the V gene TRBV7-2; no definite D call. Germline lookup yields CDR1 SGHTA and CDR2 FQGNSA. This CDR3 comprises 16 residues. The V and J ends lost 3 bases and 2 bases respectively, with 16 bases between them. The CDR3 coding sequence is TGTGCCAGCAGCTTGGTCAGTAATTTGTATCAAGAGACCCAGTACTTC. It encodes CASSLVSNLYQETQYF.

The J gene is TRBJ2-5, the V gene TRBV3-1 (or the pseudogene TRBV3-2); D not certain. Deletions cut 1 base from V and 0 bases from J, with 12 bases between. CDR3 length: 16 amino acids. From germline, CDR1 is LGHDT and CDR2 YNNKEL (reference sequence). CDR3 loop: CASSQVAGNNQETQYF. CDR3 DNA: TGTGCCAGCAGCCAAGTGGCAGGAAATAACCAAGAGACCCAGTACTTC.

The J gene is TRBJ2-5, the V gene TRBV29-1; 8 bases agree with TRBD2. The CDR3 covers 14 residues. In germline, CDR1 is SQVTM, CDR2 ANQGSEA. V was clipped by 2 bases and J by 2 bases; unmatched bases: 4. The CDR3 region has the DNA TGCAGCGTTGAAAAAAGCGGGGGACAAGAGACCCAGTACTTC. Protein product: CSVEKSGGQETQYF.